Listed here is a single T cell receptor beta chain. The CDR3 has 14 residues. With V trimmed by 9 bases and J by 2 bases, 5 bases remained unmatched. Germline assignment: CDR1 LNHDA and CDR2 SQIVND (reference sequence). The record originates from a study of blood T cell repertoires in COVID-19. Clones were read by immunoSEQ multiplex PCR, and TCRdb kept only the in-frame ones, dropping some. In the table there are 65,000 to 75,000 clones, nearly 90% of which are singletons. The sequence was collected from a woman in her fifties or sixties with active COVID-19. V and J are TRBV19 and TRBJ1-5, with 9 bases matching TRBD1. Sequenced sample: peripheral blood. The CDR3 sequence: CASQGDRGNQPQHF. The CDR3 DNA is TGTGCCAGCCAGGGGGACAGGGGCAATCAGCCCCAGCATTTT. The full variable domain, in which reference TRBV19 and TRBJ1-5 provide the parts outside the CDR3, is DGGITQSPKYLFRKEGQNVTLSCEQNLNHDAMYWYRQDPGQGLRLIYYSQIVNDFQKGDIAEGYSVSREKKESFPLTVTSAQKNPTAFYLCASQGDRGNQPQHFGDGTRLSIL.